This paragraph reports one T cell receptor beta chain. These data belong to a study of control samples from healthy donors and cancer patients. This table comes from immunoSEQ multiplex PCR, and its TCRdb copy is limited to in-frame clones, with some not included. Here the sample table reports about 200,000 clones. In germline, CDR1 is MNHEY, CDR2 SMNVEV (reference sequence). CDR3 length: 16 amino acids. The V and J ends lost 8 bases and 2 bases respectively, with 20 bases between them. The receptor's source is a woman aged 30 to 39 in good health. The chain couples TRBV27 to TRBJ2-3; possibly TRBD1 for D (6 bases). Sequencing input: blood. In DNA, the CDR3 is TGTGCCAGCCGGGGAATTAAAAGGGGGAACACAGATACGCAGTATTTT. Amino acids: CASRGIKRGNTDTQYF.